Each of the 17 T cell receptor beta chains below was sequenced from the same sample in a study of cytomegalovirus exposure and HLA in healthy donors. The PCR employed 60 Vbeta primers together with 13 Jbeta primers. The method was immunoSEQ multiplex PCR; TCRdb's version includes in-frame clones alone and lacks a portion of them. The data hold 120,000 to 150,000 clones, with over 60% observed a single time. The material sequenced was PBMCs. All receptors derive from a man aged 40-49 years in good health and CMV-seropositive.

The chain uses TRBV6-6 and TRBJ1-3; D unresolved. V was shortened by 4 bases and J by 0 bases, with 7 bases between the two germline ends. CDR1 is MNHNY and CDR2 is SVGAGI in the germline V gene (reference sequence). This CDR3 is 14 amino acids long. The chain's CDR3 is CASSLVDSGNTIYF. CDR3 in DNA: TGTGCCAGCAGTTTAGTCGACTCTGGAAACACCATATATTTT.

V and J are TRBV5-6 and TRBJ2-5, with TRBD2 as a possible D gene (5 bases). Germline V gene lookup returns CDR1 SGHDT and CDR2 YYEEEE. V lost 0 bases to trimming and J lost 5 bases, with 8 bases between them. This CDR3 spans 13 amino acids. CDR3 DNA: TGTGCCAGCAGCTTGGGACTACCGGAGACCCAGTACTTC. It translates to CASSLGLPETQYF.

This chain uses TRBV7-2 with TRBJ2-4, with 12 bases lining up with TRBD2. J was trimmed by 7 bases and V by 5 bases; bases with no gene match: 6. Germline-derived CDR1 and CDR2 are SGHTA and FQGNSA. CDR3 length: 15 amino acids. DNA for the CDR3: TGTGCCAGCAGCCCGACTAGCGGGAGAGGCAACATTCAGTACTTC. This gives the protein CASSPTSGRGNIQYF. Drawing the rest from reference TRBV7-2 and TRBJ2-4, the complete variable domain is GAGVSQSPSNKVTEKGKDVELRCDPISGHTALYWYRQSLGQGLEFLIYFQGNSAPDKSGLPSDRFSAERTGGSVSTLTIQRTQQEDSAVYLCASSPTSGRGNIQYFGAGTRLSVL.

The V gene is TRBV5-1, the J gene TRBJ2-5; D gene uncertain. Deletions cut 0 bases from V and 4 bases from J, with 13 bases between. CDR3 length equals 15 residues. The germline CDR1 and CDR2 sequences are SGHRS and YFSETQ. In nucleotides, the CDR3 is TGCGCCAGCAGCTTGGCCGCGACACTCCGAGAGACCCAGTACTTC. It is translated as CASSLAATLRETQYF.

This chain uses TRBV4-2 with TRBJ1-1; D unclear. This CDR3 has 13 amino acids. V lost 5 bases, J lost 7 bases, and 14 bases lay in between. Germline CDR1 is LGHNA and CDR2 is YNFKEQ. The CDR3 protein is CASSRLEDDEAFF. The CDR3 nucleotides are TGTGCCAGCAGCAGGCTAGAGGATGATGAAGCTTTCTTT.

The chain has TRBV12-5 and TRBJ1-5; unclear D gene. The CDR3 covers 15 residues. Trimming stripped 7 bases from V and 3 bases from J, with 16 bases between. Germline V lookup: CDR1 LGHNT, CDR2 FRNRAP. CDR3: CASASLGGNNQPQHF. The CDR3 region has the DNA TGTGCTAGTGCCTCACTGGGAGGGAACAATCAGCCCCAGCATTTT.

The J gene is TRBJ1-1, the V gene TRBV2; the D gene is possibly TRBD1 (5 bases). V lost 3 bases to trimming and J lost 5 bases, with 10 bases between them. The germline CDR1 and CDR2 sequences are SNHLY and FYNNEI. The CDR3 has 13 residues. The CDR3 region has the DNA TGTGCCAGCAGTGAGCAGGAGGGGACTGAAGCTTTCTTT. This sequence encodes CASSEQEGTEAFF.

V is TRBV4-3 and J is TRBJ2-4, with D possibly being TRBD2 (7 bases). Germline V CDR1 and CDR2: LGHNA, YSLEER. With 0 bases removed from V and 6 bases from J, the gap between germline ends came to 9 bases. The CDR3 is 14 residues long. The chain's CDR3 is CASSQEGGGNIQYF. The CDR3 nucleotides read TGCGCCAGCAGCCAAGAGGGAGGGGGAAACATTCAGTACTTC.

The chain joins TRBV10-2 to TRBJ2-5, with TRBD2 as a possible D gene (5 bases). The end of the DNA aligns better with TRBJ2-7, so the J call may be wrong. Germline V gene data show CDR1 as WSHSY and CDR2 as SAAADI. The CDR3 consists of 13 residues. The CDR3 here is CAVRRSKNYEQYF. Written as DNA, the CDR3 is TGCGCCGTCCGGAGGTCTAAGAACTACGAGCAGTACTTC.

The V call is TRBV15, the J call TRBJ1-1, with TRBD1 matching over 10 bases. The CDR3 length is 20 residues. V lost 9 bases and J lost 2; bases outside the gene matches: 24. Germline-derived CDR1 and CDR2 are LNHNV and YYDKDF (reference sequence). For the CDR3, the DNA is TGTGCCACGGGGACAGGGGAGTTATCCGTCCGGTGGGGAGGTAACACTGAAGCTTTCTTT. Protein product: CATGTGELSVRWGGNTEAFF.

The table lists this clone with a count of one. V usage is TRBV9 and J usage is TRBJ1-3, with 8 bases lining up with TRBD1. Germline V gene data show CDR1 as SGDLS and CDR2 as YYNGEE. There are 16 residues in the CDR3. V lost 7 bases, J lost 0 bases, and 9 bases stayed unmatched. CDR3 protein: CASSGQAIASGNTIYF. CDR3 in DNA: TGTGCCAGCTCGGGACAGGCGATCGCCTCTGGAAACACCATATATTTT.

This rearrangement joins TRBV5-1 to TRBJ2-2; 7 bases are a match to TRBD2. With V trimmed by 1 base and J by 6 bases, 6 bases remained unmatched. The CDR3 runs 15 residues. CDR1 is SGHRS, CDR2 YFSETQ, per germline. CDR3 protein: CASSLSLGGSGELFF. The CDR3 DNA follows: TGCGCCAGCAGCTTGTCCCTGGGAGGGTCCGGGGAGCTGTTTTTT.

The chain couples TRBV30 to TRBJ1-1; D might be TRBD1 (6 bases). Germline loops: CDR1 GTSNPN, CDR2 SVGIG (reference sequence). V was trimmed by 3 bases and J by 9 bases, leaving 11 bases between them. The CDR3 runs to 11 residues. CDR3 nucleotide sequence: TGTGCCTGGAGCCGTGGACAGCAAGCTTTCTTT. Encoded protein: CAWSRGQQAFF.

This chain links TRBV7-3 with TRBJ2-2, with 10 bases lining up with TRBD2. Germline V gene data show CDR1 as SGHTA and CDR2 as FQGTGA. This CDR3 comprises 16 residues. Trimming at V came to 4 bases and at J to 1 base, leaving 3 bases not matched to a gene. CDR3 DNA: TGTGCCAGCAGCTCTATAGCGGGAGGGAACACCGGGGAGCTGTTTTTT. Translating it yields CASSSIAGGNTGELFF.

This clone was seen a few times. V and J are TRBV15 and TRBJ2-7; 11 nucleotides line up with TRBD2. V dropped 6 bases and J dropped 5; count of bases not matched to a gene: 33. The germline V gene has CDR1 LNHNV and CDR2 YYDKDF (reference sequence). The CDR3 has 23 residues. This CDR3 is CATSPSKNHGTSGRAGLGNEQYF. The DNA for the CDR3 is TGTGCCACCAGTCCGAGCAAGAATCACGGGACTAGCGGCCGAGCGGGGCTGGGCAACGAGCAGTACTTC.

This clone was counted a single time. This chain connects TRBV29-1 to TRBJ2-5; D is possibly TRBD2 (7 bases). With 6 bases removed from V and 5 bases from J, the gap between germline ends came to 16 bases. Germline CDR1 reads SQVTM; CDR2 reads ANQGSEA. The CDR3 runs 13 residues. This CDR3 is CSVGGGGVETQYF. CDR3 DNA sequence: TGCAGCGTGGGGGGGGGCGGGGTGGAGACCCAGTACTTC.

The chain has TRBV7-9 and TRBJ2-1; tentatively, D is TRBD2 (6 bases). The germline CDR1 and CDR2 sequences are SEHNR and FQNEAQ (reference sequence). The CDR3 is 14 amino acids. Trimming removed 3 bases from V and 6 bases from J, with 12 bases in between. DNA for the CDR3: TGTGCCAGCAGCTTCTGGGACTCAGGCAATGAGCAGTTCTTC. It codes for CASSFWDSGNEQFF. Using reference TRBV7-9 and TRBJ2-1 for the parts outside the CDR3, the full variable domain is DTGVSQNPRHKITKRGQNVTFRCDPISEHNRLYWYRQTLGQGPEFLTYFQNEAQLEKSRLLSDRFSAERPKGSFSTLEIQRTEQGDSAMYLCASSFWDSGNEQFFGPGTRLTVL.